This T cell receptor (beta chain) was retrieved from a study of cytomegalovirus exposure and HLA in healthy donors. General study points: Roughly even sequencing depth across donors was the assumption behind the presence/absence analyses. Researchers reported in a later analysis that a missense DCLRE1C variant was tied to TCR beta V- and J-gene trimming.

V lost 2 bases to trimming and J lost 0 bases; unmatched junction nucleotides: 7. Germline V gene lookup returns CDR1 WNHNN and CDR2 SYGVQD (reference sequence). The CDR3 has 17 amino acids. The PCR contained 60 Vbeta and 13 Jbeta primers. Generated by immunoSEQ multiplex PCR, the TCRdb table keeps only in-frame clones and is missing some. Here the sample spans about 59,000 clones, 80% being singletons. As to this clone: The antigen is undetermined.

What was sequenced was PBMCs. The clonotype originates from a middle-aged woman in good health and CMV-seronegative. The chain links TRBV10-1 to TRBJ2-1; 7 bases map to TRBD1. The CDR3 DNA reads as TGCGCCAGCAGTGAGGGTGGGACAGAAACCTCCTACAATGAGCAGTTCTTC. As protein: CASSEGGTETSYNEQFF.